Listed below are T cell receptor beta chains from one sample, sequenced in a study of blood T cell repertoires in COVID-19. Generated by immunoSEQ multiplex PCR, the TCRdb table keeps only in-frame clones and is missing some. There are under 300,000 clones in the sample; 85% to 90% occur only once, and roughly a sixth lies in the top ten. Sequencing input: PBMCs or T cells enriched from blood (not recorded which). Source of these receptors: a man younger than 30 who had recovered from COVID-19. The CDR3 runs from the conserved cysteine through the conserved F or W. The D gene is left open where the match is weak. Size values are once, few and many counts, or a class for expanded clones, and some rows have none.

>TRBJ1-2|.|TRBV4-1|TRBD1
TGCGCCAGCAGCCAGGGCCCGGGACAGCCTCATACCTATGGCTACACCTTC
CASSQGPGQPHTYGYTF
>TRBJ2-7|.|TRBV4-2|.
TGTGCCAGCAGCCAAGGGACGGAACGGGGCGAGCAGTACTTC
CASSQGTERGEQYF
>TRBJ1-1|.|TRBV6-5|TRBD1
TGTGCCAGCAGTAAGACAGGGGTGAGGAACACTGAAGCTTTCTTT
CASSKTGVRNTEAFF
>TRBJ2-7|few|TRBV30|.
TGTGCCTGGAGACTAGCCCCAGGGAACGAGCAGTACTTC
CAWRLAPGNEQYF
>TRBJ2-2|.|TRBV30|.
TGTGCCTGGACGAACAGGATTCGAGACACCGGGGAGCTGTTTTTT
CAWTNRIRDTGELFF
>TRBJ1-1|.|TRBV7-9|.
TGTGCCAGCAGCCCGGTCGGGGACACCGAAGCTTTCTTT
CASSPVGDTEAFF
>TRBJ1-1|.|TRBV6-1|.
TGTGCCAGCAGTGAAGCTAGCGGGGTGGGCACTGAAGCTTTCTTT
CASSEASGVGTEAFF
>TRBJ2-1|once|TRBV5-1|TRBD2
TGCGCCAGCAGCTTGGTACTAGCGGGAGGGTACAATGAGCAGTTCTTC
CASSLVLAGGYNEQFF
>TRBJ1-3|once|TRBV4-1|.
TGCGCCAGCAGCCAAGGAAGGTCAGGGGGAAACACCATATATTTT
CASSQGRSGGNTIYF
>TRBJ2-7|.|TRBV4-2|.
TGTGCCAGCAGCCAAGTCGGCCCAGCGGGCCTTTCCTACGAGCAGTACTTC
CASSQVGPAGLSYEQYF
>TRBJ1-2|.|TRBV6-1|.
TGTGCCAGCAGTGAAACAGGGTCCGGCGGCTACACCTTC
CASSETGSGGYTF
>TRBJ1-4|.|TRBV5-1|.
TGCGCCAGCAGCCCGCGCCTAGCTAATGAAAAACTGTTTTTT
CASSPRLANEKLFF
>TRBJ1-1|.|TRBV28|.
TGTGCCAGCGGTGGTGGGAGGCTAAACACTGAAGCTTTCTTT
CASGGGRLNTEAFF
>TRBJ1-2|.|TRBV24-1|.
TGTGCCACCAGTGATTTGGGGGGGTCTTGGTCATTAAACTATGGCTACACCTTC
CATSDLGGSWSLNYGYTF
>TRBJ1-1|.|TRBV10-2|.
TGCGCCAGCAGTGAACAACGAAAGGACAGCCTAGGCTTCTTT
CASSEQRKDSLGFF
>TRBJ2-7|.|TRBV12-5|TRBD1
TGTGCTAGTGGACGGGACAGCTCCTACGAGCAGTACTTC
CASGRDSSYEQYF
>TRBJ1-2|once|TRBV4-1|.
TGCGCCAGCAGCCAAGATTCAACACGGCCGGGGTATGGCTACACCTTC
CASSQDSTRPGYGYTF
>TRBJ2-7|.|TRBV5-1|TRBD1
TGCGCCAGCAGTGCGACAGGGGCCTACGAGCAGTACTTC
CASSATGAYEQYF
>TRBJ1-2|.|TRBV4-1|TRBD1
TGCGCCAGCAGCGGAGGGGACAGGTCCTACTATGGCTACACCTTC
CASSGGDRSYYGYTF
>TRBJ2-7|once|TRBV29-1|TRBD2
TGCAGCGTCGCACACCTCTTAGCGGGAGTGGACGAGCAGTACTTC
CSVAHLLAGVDEQYF
>TRBJ2-7|.|TRBV27|.
TGTGCCAGCAGCCTTCAGGGGCCCTCTTACGAGCAGTACTTC
CASSLQGPSYEQYF
>TRBJ1-3|.|TRBV18|.
TGTGCCAGCTCACCCCGACAAGACAACTCTGGAAACACCATATATTTT
CASSPRQDNSGNTIYF
>TRBJ2-7|.|TRBV7-9|.
TGTGCCAGCAGTTTCCGCTACGAGCAGTACTTC
CASSFRYEQYF
>TRBJ2-3|.|TRBV27|.
TGTGCCAGCCGGAAACCAGGGTTTTTAGGCACAGATACGCAGTATTTT
CASRKPGFLGTDTQYF
>TRBJ1-2|few|TRBV7-9|TRBD1
TGTGCCAGCAGCGTGGACAGGGCAGGGGATGGCTACACCTTC
CASSVDRAGDGYTF
>TRBJ2-1|.|TRBV10-2|TRBD2
TGCGCCAGCACCCTAGGAAGCGGGAGTCAGGGAATTATCTCCTACAATGAGCAGTTCTTC
CASTLGSGSQGIISYNEQFF
>TRBJ2-5|.|TRBV5-1|TRBD2
TGCGCCAGCAGCTTGGTCGCGGGGGGGGCCGAGACCCAGTACTTC
CASSLVAGGAETQYF
>TRBJ2-3|once|TRBV10-3|.
TGTGCCATCAGGAACAGGGTGGCAGATACGCAGTATTTT
CAIRNRVADTQYF
>TRBJ1-1|.|TRBV10-3|.
TGTGCCATCAGCCCGGGACTCCCGAACACTGAAGCTTTCTTT
CAISPGLPNTEAFF
>TRBJ1-5|.|TRBV1|.
TGCACCAGCAGCCTTGACAGGTATAGCAATCAGCCCCAGCATTTT
CTSSLDRYSNQPQHF
>TRBJ2-6|medium-sized|TRBV6-5|.
TGTGCCAGCAGTCCCCAGGCCTCTGGGGCCAACGTCCTGACTTTC
CASSPQASGANVLTF
>TRBJ1-4|.|TRBV6-1|.
TGTGCCAGCAGTGAGCTTACCACGGGGGAAAAACTGTTTTTT
CASSELTTGEKLFF
>TRBJ1-2|.|TRBV19|TRBD1
TGTGCCAGTAGTTCAGGACAGGGGGCCATCTATGGCTACACCTTC
CASSSGQGAIYGYTF
>TRBJ2-7|.|TRBV28|.
TGTGCCAGCAGCCCCCAACTAGCCCACGAGCAGTACTTC
CASSPQLAHEQYF
>TRBJ1-6|once|TRBV6-5|.
TGTGCCAGCAGTACAGGGTATTCACCCCTCCACTTT
CASSTGYSPLHF
>TRBJ1-5|once|TRBV5-1|.
TGCGCCAGCAGGGAGGATAGCAATCAGCCCCAGCATTTT
CASREDSNQPQHF
>TRBJ2-1|few|TRBV7-9|TRBD1
TGTGCCAGCAGCGGGGACAGGGTTTACAATGAGCAGTTCTTC
CASSGDRVYNEQFF
>TRBJ1-4|.|TRBV5-1|.
TGCGCCAGCAGCATTACAGGGTTTAATGAAAAACTGTTTTTT
CASSITGFNEKLFF
>TRBJ2-7|once|TRBV19|.
TGTGCCAGTAGTATAGAAGGAGGGGCCCACTACGAGCAGTACTTC
CASSIEGGAHYEQYF
>TRBJ2-4|.|TRBV21-1|.
TGTGCCAGCAGCGAAGAACAGGACAGGGGAAGTCACAAAAACATTCAGTACTTC
CASSEEQDRGSHKNIQYF
>TRBJ1-1|few|TRBV4-2|.
TGTGCCAGCAGCCAAGAGGGGACAAGCCCACGAGCTTTCTTT
CASSQEGTSPRAFF
>TRBJ2-7|.|TRBV5-6|.
TGTGCCAGCAGCTCAATACAGGTCTACGAGCAGTACTTC
CASSSIQVYEQYF
>TRBJ2-5|.|TRBV3-1/TRBV3-2|.
TGTGCCAGCAGCGAGACGGGGTACCAAGAGACCCAGTACTTC
CASSETGYQETQYF
>TRBJ2-7|.|TRBV11-3|.
TGTGCCAGCAGCTCCTTGGGGGGGCCCAACGAGCAGTACTTC
CASSSLGGPNEQYF
>TRBJ1-1|.|TRBV27|.
TGTGCCAGCAGCGTACACTACATGAACACTGAAGCTTTCTTT
CASSVHYMNTEAFF
>TRBJ2-1|.|TRBV5-1|TRBD1
TGCGCCAGCAGCCCTGACAGGGGGATTTACAATGAGCAGTTCTTC
CASSPDRGIYNEQFF
>TRBJ2-3|once|TRBV11-3|TRBD2
TGTGCCAGCAGCTTAGATCGAAGACTAGCGGGAGCGACAGATACGCAGTATTTT
CASSLDRRLAGATDTQYF
>TRBJ2-3|.|TRBV5-6|.
TGTGCCAGCAGCGCGGGCTTAGGTGTTGATACGCAGTATTTT
CASSAGLGVDTQYF
>TRBJ2-2|once|TRBV7-2|.
TGTGCCAGCAGCTTAGAACGACTCAACACCGGGGAGCTGTTTTTT
CASSLERLNTGELFF
>TRBJ2-5|.|TRBV27|TRBD1
TGTGCCAGCAGTCCAGACAGGGTGAAGGGAGAGACCCAGTACTTC
CASSPDRVKGETQYF
>TRBJ2-5|.|TRBV7-7|TRBD1
TGTGCTAGCAGCTTCCGGGACAGCCCTTCAGAGACCCAGTACTTC
CASSFRDSPSETQYF
>TRBJ2-1|.|TRBV5-5|TRBD2
TGTGCCAGCAGCTTATCAGCGGGGGGCAGCAATGAGCAGTTCTTC
CASSLSAGGSNEQFF
>TRBJ2-7|.|TRBV2|.
TGTGCCAGCAGTGACGTTCGGGAGTTGGCCTACGAGCAGTACTTC
CASSDVRELAYEQYF
>TRBJ2-7|few|TRBV18|.
TGTGCCAGCTCCGGGACTTTCTACGAGCAGTACTTC
CASSGTFYEQYF
>TRBJ1-2|.|TRBV12-5|TRBD1
TGTGCTAGTGGTGGCGGGACAGCCGTTAACTATGGCTACACCTTC
CASGGGTAVNYGYTF